This TCR beta chain was recorded in a study of cytomegalovirus exposure and HLA in healthy donors (dated by TCRdb to the late 2010s). In terms of the full investigation: An earlier analysis of under 600 of the donors reported approximately 290 Gb of sequence data and 100 million to 140 million unique TCR beta sequences from 150 million to 200 million T cells. A later analysis re-analyzed previously published TCR beta repertoires from 666 donors and added high-resolution HLA genotyping to study TCR occurrence patterns. In an earlier analysis of 587 of the donors, high-throughput TCR beta sequencing was used to judge whether each TCR beta V gene segment behaved as functional or pseudogenic. The T cell repertoires of 700 or so subjects were profiled by immunosequencing and related to cytomegalovirus serostatus. HLA typing included class I and class II loci at four-digit resolution. All discovery cohort repertoires had been generated using a single sequencing platform. Of the roughly 400 genotyped donors, over 70% fell in the genetic ancestry cluster associated with self-reported Caucasian donors. High-throughput TCR immunosequencing, statistical association of individual TCRs with disease status, and machine learning were combined to predict cytomegalovirus infection status. Alongside the repertoire data, information on donor age, sex, ethnicity and CMV serostatus was compiled. In a later genetic analysis, genome-wide SNP genotypes for about three fifths of the roughly 670 donors were used, and that subset was treated as a discovery cohort. An early release covering more than 500 HLA-typed donors comprised around 300 gigabases of sequencing data and 85 million or so unique TCR sequences. The number of donors typed differed by locus, with about 620-630 for A, B, C, DRB1 and DQB1, roughly 520 for DQA1, 606 for DPA1, and about 450 for DPB1. Besides the first cohort of 666 subjects, a separate validation cohort made up of 120 different subjects was used. Four to six DR-DQ haplotypes were handled as single units for association and clustering, since linkage in the cohort was strong. In the later analysis, no new phenotypic data were used to find candidate immune exposures; instead, reliance was placed on TCR beta sequences and their occurrence across donors. The study aimed to test whether signatures of past pathogen exposure could be identified by cataloging public T cell receptors. Across about 370 genotyped donors of the cohort, an average of roughly 250,000 unique TCR beta nucleotide sequences per donor were sequenced, and 15% to 20% of those sequences were non-productive. Broader findings and caveats from the paper: Presence/absence analyses assumed roughly uniform sequencing depth across donors, an assumption that may not hold. In a later analysis, several top co-occurrence clusters were reported to appear linked to parvovirus B19, influenza, CMV and Epstein-Barr virus. Linkage disequilibrium might explain the correlated functional status among segregating V segments, but an unknown experimental factor could not be excluded. In an earlier analysis of over 550 of the donors, most TCR beta V segments were observed in productive rearrangements about 87% or about 30% of the time, broadly matching IMGT annotations. In a later genetic analysis, fewer N-insertions in productive TCRs were reported among donors in an Asian-associated ancestry cluster than the 666-donor mean. In the study, approximately 150 TCR beta chains were listed as associated with cytomegalovirus. In a later analysis, HLA-associated TCR beta chains showed more clonal expansion and lower generation probabilities than non-associated chains that were equally common. Assigning TCR associations to individual alleles was difficult when HLA alleles, especially DR and DQ, strongly co-occurred. A later analysis found that TCR association rates varied across HLA loci, with DRB1 alleles showing the most associated TCRs and HLA-C alleles the fewest. The sequencing pipeline was judged likely to have produced a cluster of highly shared sequence variants as a technical artifact. The authors suggested that the approach could potentially be generalized to other disease states and immunological phenotypes. A later analysis associated 16,951 TCR beta sequences with specific HLA alleles at a false discovery rate of 0.05. CMV serostatus was the only immune exposure information available for the cohort. Some IMGT-functional V segments, including TRBV6-2 and TRBV6-3, could not be told apart with the 87-base-pair reads, so those segments were excluded. Because HLA typing was missing for some donors at each locus, association tests included only the typed subset. A later analysis found that most CMV-associated TCR beta chains appeared HLA-restricted, with HLA associations seemingly driven largely by CMV exposure. In both the original and validation cohorts, the classifier was reported to diagnose cytomegalovirus status with high specificity and sensitivity. A further reported finding was that TCR beta sequences accurately predicted the HLA-A and HLA-B alleles for most subjects in the first cohort. A later genetic analysis associated a missense DCLRE1C variant with V-gene and J-gene trimming of TCR beta chains, and an independent cohort replicated the association. In this cohort, only TCR beta chains were sequenced, and detectable features were limited by the absence of alpha or paired-chain data. Across donors, most TCR sequences were observed very rarely, whereas some public TCRs were present in many individuals. The earlier analysis of about 600 of the donors excluded approximately 17 rarely observed V segments, including chromosome 9 orphons, because counts were too low. In vitro tests confirmed that a few of the cytomegalovirus-associated TCR beta chains recognize cytomegalovirus antigens.

On this clone: The antigen it binds to is not known. No much larger clone is present one base from it, and per-base qualities are unavailable.

V lost 4 bases and J lost 6 bases; the stretch between them is 13 bases long. The CDR3 contains 14 residues, cysteine and phenylalanine counted. Only the CDR3 DNA stays, 42 bases, in frame from base 1. Via the germline V gene (reference sequence), CDR1 is SEHNR and CDR2 FQNEAQ. The cohort consisted of hundreds of healthy bone marrow donors. Cohort members were all nominally healthy when sampled, although unrecorded immune exposures were likely present. The donor was CMV seronegative and belonged to the group of more than 300 seronegative cohort members. Each donor provided a peripheral blood sample, and peripheral blood mononuclear cells were used for TCR beta sequencing. Genomic DNA extraction from the blood cell samples was performed with the Qiagen DNeasy Blood Extraction Kit. Libraries were made using the immunoSEQ multiplex PCR assay. For the multiplex PCR, a mixture combining 60 forward primers for TCR Vbeta segments and 13 reverse primers for TCR Jbeta segments was used. The CDR3 region of rearranged TCR beta genes was amplified from genomic DNA by a multiplex PCR assay. On the Illumina HiSeq System, the amplified TCR beta libraries were sequenced as 87-base-pair reads. The authors processed their data as follows. Across the 700 or so repertoires, a later analysis counted some 80 million unique TCR beta chains, about 10 million of which were shared by at least two donors. Raw reads were error-corrected and collapsed into unique sequences by a nearest-neighbor algorithm in which closely related sequences were merged to remove PCR and sequencing errors. Alignment of CDR3 sequences to IMGT reference sequences was used to assign V, D and J gene segments. For a sequence to be retained, a match of at least six nucleotides to both a V gene segment and a J gene segment was required. A rearrangement counted as productive if the CDR3 had no stop codons and remained in frame with V and J, and every other rearrangement counted as non-productive. CDR3 was defined by IMGT convention, running from the second conserved V-encoded cysteine to the conserved J-encoded phenylalanine. Sequences without an unambiguous match to a single V gene segment were excluded from the earlier analysis of 450 to 750 of the donors. In an earlier analysis of about 590 of the donors, a V segment was called functional when productive rearrangements were above 56.7%, and segregating when the standard deviation between donors exceeded 5%. A statistical classification framework was built for diagnosing cytomegalovirus status from the catalog of TCR beta chain sequences. A later analysis assigned V and J genes by comparing TCR nucleotide sequences with IMGT/GENE-DB human TR gene sequences. The TCRdist pipeline was used in a later analysis to assign CDR3 sequences and most-parsimonious VDJ recombination scenarios. A later analysis defined each TCR beta chain by its CDR3 amino acid sequence plus V-gene family, and excluded reads lacking a unique V-gene family. As a way to deal with suspected cross-contamination and a sequencing artifact, a later analysis dropped nearly 600 nucleotide sequences that were highly shared and had low generation probability. In a later analysis, a clonal expansion index was calculated for each public chain from normalized within-repertoire ranks of inferred template counts. A later analysis computed generation probabilities with a VDJ recombination model fitted to out-of-frame rearrangements, and checked the results against IGoR. A later analysis scored TCR-TCR, TCR-HLA and TCR-CMV co-occurrence with hypergeometric tests, applying a repertoire-size bias correction to TCR pairs. In a later analysis, false discovery rates were estimated by permuting HLA or CMV assignments 20 times. In a later analysis, co-occurring TCRs were grouped using DBSCAN, and TCRdist sequence similarity was added for clustering within HLA-allele-positive subsets. For co-occurrence clustering, repertoires with fewer than 30,000 or more than 120,000 public chains were excluded, along with a handful of repertoires with anomalous nucleotide sharing. In its TCRdb copy, this immuneACCESS table keeps in-frame sequences only and misses some clones. Where compared with another copy, unresolved V genes explain less than half of these, and the others have no known cause. D and trimming come from the DNA, and the V and J calls and clone size come from that table. The sample table holds under 200,000 clones, of which approximately 73% were seen once. Approximately 1.5% of the sample is taken by the ten largest.

Sequenced sample: PBMCs. The sequence joins TRBV7-9 to TRBJ2-4, and TRBD1 may be the D gene, going by 5 matching bases. This TCR was recovered from a man aged 50 to 59 in good health and CMV-seronegative. Read as DNA, the sequence is TGTGCCAGCAGCTCAGGGTATAAGGGAAACATTCAGTACTTC. Protein translation: CASSSGYKGNIQYF.